This T cell receptor beta chain stems from a study of monozygotic twins with inflammatory bowel disease (dated by TCRdb to between 2019 and 2020). Notes on the research overall: A total of approximately 30 monozygotic twin pairs were included in the full study, comprising nine German pairs (four IBD-concordant, five IBD-discordant) and 19 IBD-discordant Danish pairs. Within discordant pairs, disease-associated traits were sought mainly by comparing IBD patients with their genetically identical healthy co-twins. Each individual had, on average, about 151 000 unique TCRalpha sequences and 181 000 unique TCRbeta sequences available for analysis.

Comments on this clonotype: The specificity of this receptor is unknown.

Measured from the cysteine to the phenylalanine, the CDR3 is 17 residues long. Nucleotide data are not available. The germline V gene encodes CDR1 DFQATT and CDR2 SNEGSKA (reference sequence). Libraries came from 5' RACE. For each TCR library, around 3,800 ng of total RNA was used. For each sample, cDNA synthesis with SMARTScribe reverse transcriptase was split into eight separate reactions. During cDNA synthesis, template switching introduced unique molecular identifiers that contained a 6-nucleotide sample barcode. TCRalpha and TCRbeta cDNA was amplified in two nested PCRs of around 15 and 9 cycles, and bead purification was carried out after each PCR. Before amplification, the cDNA was treated with uracil DNA-glycosylase and purified using the QIAquick PCR purification kit. The second PCR added Illumina TruSeq-compatible adapters along with sample-specific barcodes. TapeStation and Qubit were used to check library quality and concentration, and about 5.2 ng of each library went into the pool. The pooled libraries were sequenced with 2 x 100 bp reads and custom sequencing primers on an Illumina HiSeq2500 single-index Rapid Run. For the original study's pipeline: MiGEC version 1.2.6 was used for UMI-based consensus assembly to correct PCR and sequencing errors. MiXCR version 2.1.1 was used to carry out V(D)J alignment, clonotype assembly and CDR3 extraction. To normalise gene usage, clonotype sharing and MAIT/NKT TCR abundance, the analysis used the top 1000, 10 000 and 20 000 clonotypes per sample. After downsampling to 27 000 UMIs, diversity was calculated as the inverse Simpson index using the vegan R package. Paired Mann-Whitney U tests were applied to discordant twin pairs, and Benjamini-Hochberg correction was used for multiple testing. Once TCRdb had reprocessed the reads, it stored one entry per CDR3 protein sequence and supplied no DNA. These V and J calls rely on TCRdb rather than the paper's analysis. The sample's records list about 99,000 distinct CDR3 sequences. Jointly, the top ten make up under 2.5% of the sample.

General findings and caveats noted by the study authors: Because patients were on differing immunosuppressive treatments, the repertoires may have picked up extra background noise and inter-individual variability. IBD patients shared fewer clonotypes with other individuals than healthy twins did, most markedly in patients showing signs of disease activity. The results gave no support for a single strong signal or clonotype linked to IBD. Measured by the inverse Simpson index, TCRbeta repertoire diversity was lower in IBD patients than in their healthy co-twins. Concordant and discordant twins showed no difference in repertoire similarity, possibly because of limited statistical power. The analysis was unable to tell apart different T cell subtypes.

A roughly 2.5 ml peripheral blood sample was drawn into PAXgene tubes per donor and stored at -80°C. Total RNA was isolated from whole blood with the PAXgene blood miRNA kit on an automated QIAcube, without T cell sorting. Peripheral blood from monozygotic twin pairs, either concordant or discordant for inflammatory bowel disease, underwent deep TCRalpha and TCRbeta repertoire profiling that used unique molecular barcoding. Smoking habits were recorded for all twin pairs, with individuals classified as current, former or never smokers. The receptor was derived from a human donor with ulcerative colitis or Crohn's disease, or a healthy co-twin of an affected twin (not recorded which). Recombination joined TRBV20-1 with TRBJ2-1; TCRdb lists TRBD2, though no DNA is available to test this call. The source material was blood. The CDR3 region reads CSASISGRGLSYNEQFF.